These 21 T cell receptor beta chains share one sample of origin, sequenced in a study of shared clonotypes between healthy human individuals. This table comes from immunoSEQ multiplex PCR, and its TCRdb copy is limited to in-frame clones, with some not included. The data contain around 2.5 million clones, more than 85% of them singletons. Sequenced sample: naive CD4+ T cells from PBMCs. Described subset: CD45RA+ positively selected. The receptors stem from a man in his late teens or twenties in good health. Some clones in this sample may be carry-over from other donors' samples.

The chain combines TRBV29-1 with TRBJ2-3, with 12 bases matching TRBD2. CDR3 length: 14 residues. After removal of 5 bases from V and 4 bases from J, the junction contained 4 bases not matched to a gene. Germline loops: CDR1 SQVTM, CDR2 ANQGSEA. The CDR3 sequence is CSVSTSGSADTQYF. DNA for the CDR3: TGCAGCGTTTCGACTAGCGGGAGTGCAGATACGCAGTATTTT.

The V and J genes are TRBV7-2 and TRBJ1-3, with 9 bases aligning to TRBD1. The CDR3 extends over 19 amino acids. With 4 bases clipped from V and 0 bases from J, the junction kept 13 bases outside the gene matches. Germline CDR1 reads SGHTA; CDR2 reads FQGNSA. The CDR3 sequence is CASSSNRGRIIGSGNTIYF. The CDR3 DNA reads TGTGCCAGCAGCTCAAACAGGGGGCGGATAATCGGCTCTGGAAACACCATATATTTT.

The CDR3 is CASSSGINYGYTF. In DNA form, the CDR3 reads TGCGCCAGCAGCTCCGGGATTAACTATGGCTACACCTTC. The chain combines TRBV5-1 with TRBJ1-2; D remains ambiguous. Germline CDR1 reads SGHRS; CDR2 reads YFSETQ. This CDR3 has 13 residues. V was clipped by 3 bases and J by 1 base, with 7 bases between them.

The chain links TRBV11-2 to TRBJ2-1, with D perhaps matching TRBD2 (6 bases). Per the germline V gene, CDR1 is SGHAT and CDR2 is FQNNGV. Trimming removed 2 bases at V and 8 bases at J, with 19 bases between. CDR3 length: 16 residues. The CDR3 here is CASSLLAGTGGDEQFF. CDR3 DNA sequence: TGTGCCAGCAGCTTATTGGCCGGGACCGGAGGGGATGAGCAGTTCTTC.

This sequence joins TRBV18 and TRBJ1-1; 8 bases align to TRBD1. The CDR3 extends over 15 amino acids. The germline CDR1 and CDR2 sequences are KGHSH and LQKENI. With 4 bases clipped from V and 3 bases from J, the junction kept 7 bases outside the gene matches. In DNA, the CDR3 is TGTGCCAGCTCACTCGCGGACAGGGATTACACTGAAGCTTTCTTT. The encoded protein is CASSLADRDYTEAFF.

This chain's CDR3 is CAISESAWGDSNQPQHF. CDR3 bases: TGTGCCATCAGTGAGTCGGCTTGGGGAGATAGCAATCAGCCCCAGCATTTT. The V gene is TRBV10-3, the J gene TRBJ1-5; unclear D gene. The CDR3 has 17 residues. Deletions cut 0 bases from V and 0 bases from J, with 12 bases between. Germline CDR1 ENHRY, CDR2 SYGVKD.

The genes are TRBV7-2 and TRBJ2-7, with 16 bases aligning to TRBD2. This CDR3 has 15 residues. V shed 1 base and J 12 bases; nucleotides not matched to a gene: 6. The germline gives CDR1 SGHTA, CDR2 FQGNSA. The CDR3 reads CASSLVGTSGGGSYF. In DNA form, the CDR3 reads TGTGCCAGCAGCTTAGTTGGGACTAGCGGGGGGGGATCGTACTTC.

CDR3 sequence reads: CASSLEGTGGLGYTF. CDR3 bases: TGTGCCAGCAGCTTAGAAGGGACAGGGGGACTTGGCTACACCTTC. The V and J genes are TRBV7-9 and TRBJ1-2; 11 bases fit TRBD1. Trimming took 1 base from V and 7 from J; bases not matched to a gene: 5. The CDR3 covers 15 residues. Germline lookup yields CDR1 SEHNR and CDR2 FQNEAQ (reference sequence).

This chain uses TRBV5-8 with TRBJ1-2; D gene ambiguous. Per germline, CDR1 SGHTS and CDR2 YDEGEE. This CDR3 is built from 13 residues. Trimming cost V 4 bases and J 3 bases, with 10 bases left between them. In nucleotides, the CDR3 is TGTGCCAGCAGCGGAGGAGTCTACTATGGCTACACCTTC. This codes for CASSGGVYYGYTF.

The table lists this clone with a few counts. The V and J genes are TRBV5-1 and TRBJ1-1; D unresolved. This CDR3 is built from 12 residues. Germline CDR1 is SGHRS and CDR2 is YFSETQ. V was pared by 2 bases and J by 6 bases, with 8 bases between. CDR3 sequence (DNA): TGCGCCAGCAGCTTTCCTGGGGCTGAAGCTTTCTTT. Protein product: CASSFPGAEAFF. The whole variable domain, remainder taken from reference TRBV5-1 and TRBJ1-1, is KAGVTQTPRYLIKTRGQQVTLSCSPISGHRSVSWYQQTPGQGLQFLFEYFSETQRNKGNFPGRFSGRQFSNSRSEMNVSTLELGDSALYLCASSFPGAEAFFGQGTRLTVV.

The gene calls are TRBV6-6 and TRBJ2-7; tentative D call: TRBD1 (5 bases). CDR3 length: 13 amino acids. V was clipped by 2 bases and J by 2 bases, with 7 bases between them. Germline lookup yields CDR1 MNHNY and CDR2 SVGAGI (reference sequence). DNA for the CDR3: TGTGCCAGCAGTTACGCCAGGGCCTACGAGCAGTACTTC. Residues: CASSYARAYEQYF.

The V call is TRBV27, the J call TRBJ2-3, with 8 positions matching TRBD2. Germline V gives CDR1 MNHEY, CDR2 SMNVEV (reference sequence). V dropped 4 bases and J dropped 1; count of bases not matched to a gene: 4. The CDR3 runs to 15 residues. Here the CDR3 reads CASSSRGGRTDTQYF. The CDR3 DNA reads TGTGCCAGCAGTTCCCGGGGGGGTCGCACAGATACGCAGTATTTT.

Remarks on this clone: At the DNA level, this CDR3 is encoded by other sequences in the same sample as well. This chain links TRBV6-5 with TRBJ2-7, with a possible D match to TRBD1 (5 bases). The CDR3 totals 14 residues. V was pared by 0 bases and J by 3 bases, with 9 bases between. Per germline, CDR1 MNHEY and CDR2 SVGAGI. Written as DNA, the CDR3 is TGTGCCAGCAGTTACTCAAGGGGTCGCTACGAGCAGTACTTC. Residues: CASSYSRGRYEQYF.

The chain links TRBV15 to TRBJ2-7; TRBD1 might be the D (5 bases). Deletions cut 1 base from V and 0 bases from J, with 10 bases between. The CDR3 length is 15 residues. In germline, CDR1 is LNHNV, CDR2 YYDKDF (reference sequence). CDR3 amino acids: CATSRAGQSSYEQYF. CDR3 nucleotide sequence: TGTGCCACCAGCAGAGCAGGGCAAAGCTCCTACGAGCAGTACTTC. Using reference TRBV15 and TRBJ2-7 for the parts outside the CDR3, the full variable domain is DAMVIQNPRYQVTQFGKPVTLSCSQTLNHNVMYWYQQKSSQAPKLLFHYYDKDFNNEADTPDNFQSRRPNTSFCFLDIRSPGLGDTAMYLCATSRAGQSSYEQYFGPGTRLTVT.

The chain couples TRBV28 to TRBJ2-5, with D maybe TRBD1 (5 bases). Trimming took 2 bases from V and 9 from J, leaving 16 bases between them. Germline CDR1 MDHEN, CDR2 SYDVKM. This CDR3 comprises 14 residues. The CDR3 spells CASSLKGLRVAQYF. CDR3 bases: TGTGCCAGCAGTTTAAAGGGGCTTCGGGTGGCCCAGTACTTC. Drawing the rest from reference TRBV28 and TRBJ2-5, the complete variable domain is DVKVTQSSRYLVKRTGEKVFLECVQDMDHENMFWYRQDPGLGLRLIYFSYDVKMKEKGDIPEGYSVSREKKERFSLILESASTNQTSMYLCASSLKGLRVAQYFGPGTRLLVL.

This rearrangement joins TRBV27 to TRBJ1-5, with a weak D call TRBD1 (5 bases). Germline lookup yields CDR1 MNHEY and CDR2 SMNVEV (reference sequence). This CDR3 has 14 amino acids. V lost 5 bases and J 3 bases, leaving 11 bases between the germline ends. In DNA, the CDR3 is TGTGCCAGCAGTCCCACAGGTCTCAATCAGCCCCAGCATTTT. This codes for CASSPTGLNQPQHF.

The chain recombines TRBV7-3 with TRBJ2-7; a weak D match, TRBD1 (6 bases). There are 15 residues in the CDR3. V lost 5 bases to trimming and J lost 1 base, with 15 bases between them. CDR1 is SGHTA and CDR2 is FQGTGA in the germline V gene. The CDR3 DNA follows: TGTGCCAGCAGCGTAGGACAGTATAGTTCCTACGAGCAGTACTTC. This translates into CASSVGQYSSYEQYF.

This chain joins TRBV7-2 and TRBJ1-1; 10 bases line up with TRBD1. V was clipped by 5 bases and J by 1 base; unmatched bases: 7. This CDR3 contains 16 residues. The germline V gene has CDR1 SGHTA and CDR2 FQGNSA. The CDR3 DNA sequence: TGTGCCAGCAGCACTCGACAGGGGGCGGCGAACACTGAAGCTTTCTTT. Translation: CASSTRQGAANTEAFF.

CDR3 sequence (DNA): TGTGCCAGCAGCCCTGCAGGGGATAGCAATCAGCCCCAGCATTTT. This codes for CASSPAGDSNQPQHF. V is TRBV28 and J is TRBJ1-5; D is possibly TRBD1 (6 bases). The V end was cut by 6 bases, the J end by 0 bases, with 12 bases between. CDR3 size: 15 residues. Germline CDR1 reads MDHEN; CDR2 reads SYDVKM.

The chain links TRBV7-2 to TRBJ2-5, with 9 bases matching TRBD1. The CDR3 consists of 15 residues. CDR1 and CDR2 from the germline V gene are SGHTA and FQGNSA. With V trimmed by 3 bases and J by 11 bases, 13 bases remained unmatched. DNA for the CDR3: TGTGCCAGCAGCTTGAACAGGGGGCCAGCGGGTGAGCAGTACTTC. This codes for CASSLNRGPAGEQYF.

The rearrangement uses TRBV5-1 and TRBJ1-3, with D uncertain. The CDR3 length is 16 residues. Germline CDR1 reads SGHRS; CDR2 reads YFSETQ. V was cut by 0 bases and J by 4 bases, with 14 bases left in between. The CDR3 coding sequence is TGCGCCAGCAGCTTGGTGGCCGGTCGCTGGGGAAACACCATATATTTT. As protein: CASSLVAGRWGNTIYF.